The rows below give T cell receptor beta chains drawn from one sample of a study of shared T cell receptors in the human thymus. Using immunoSEQ multiplex PCR, the repertoire was profiled, and TCRdb retains in-frame clones only, with some absent. This table holds about 380,000 clones, more than 85% found once. Material for sequencing was thymocytes. The receptors were gathered from a human donor. Both conserved end residues are part of each CDR3. Each record gives: V gene, D gene, clone size, J gene, CDR3 protein, CDR3 DNA. The D gene is left open where the match is weak. Only some rows state a clone size, as once, few, many or a class for expanded clones.

TRBV28	.	.	TRBJ1-1	CASLVGGNMNTEAFF	TGTGCCAGCCTCGTCGGGGGAAACATGAACACTGAAGCTTTCTTT
TRBV6-1	.	.	TRBJ2-1	CASRDDEQFF	TGTGCCAGCAGAGATGATGAGCAGTTCTTC
TRBV7-2	TRBD2	.	TRBJ2-1	CASSSSGREGRGEQFF	TGTGCCAGCAGCTCGTCAGGGCGGGAGGGCCGAGGTGAGCAGTTCTTC
TRBV28	.	few	TRBJ1-2	CASSWSDYGYTF	TGTGCCAGCAGTTGGTCCGACTATGGCTACACCTTC
TRBV29-1	.	.	TRBJ1-2	CSVEMEGTTGFRPNYGYTF	TGCAGCGTTGAAATGGAAGGCACAACAGGGTTCCGACCTAACTATGGCTACACCTTC
TRBV10-3	TRBD2	.	TRBJ2-1	CAISERVAGIYNEQFF	TGTGCCATCAGTGAAAGGGTAGCGGGCATCTACAATGAGCAGTTCTTC
TRBV6-1	TRBD1	.	TRBJ1-2	CASGWGQGSGYTF	TGTGCCAGCGGATGGGGACAGGGTAGTGGCTACACCTTC
TRBV1	.	.	TRBJ2-3	CTSSQDRLAGTTDTQYF	TGCACCAGCAGCCAAGATAGGCTAGCGGGAACCACAGATACGCAGTATTTT
TRBV5-1	TRBD1	.	TRBJ2-1	CASSTGTDNEQFF	TGCGCCAGCAGCACCGGGACAGACAATGAGCAGTTCTTC
TRBV7-2	TRBD2	.	TRBJ2-3	CASSPTAGTSGGGTDTQYF	TGTGCCAGCAGCCCCACTGCCGGGACTAGCGGGGGGGGCACAGATACGCAGTATTTT
TRBV9	TRBD2	.	TRBJ2-3	CASSPRPSGKSAHTQYF	TGTGCCAGCAGCCCCCGGCCTAGCGGTAAATCTGCCCATACGCAGTATTTT
TRBV19	.	.	TRBJ2-6	CASRPGANVLTF	TGTGCCAGTAGACCTGGGGCCAACGTCCTGACTTTC
TRBV6-1	.	.	TRBJ1-5	CASVKGGYSNQPQHF	TGTGCCAGCGTTAAGGGGGGTTATAGCAATCAGCCCCAGCATTTT
TRBV27	TRBD2	.	TRBJ2-3	CASSLKGLAGDLSTDTQYF	TGTGCCAGCAGTTTAAAAGGGCTAGCGGGAGACCTAAGCACAGATACGCAGTATTTT
TRBV7-2	.	.	TRBJ1-4	CASSLRVATNEKLFF	TGTGCCAGCAGCTTGAGGGTTGCAACTAATGAAAAACTGTTTTTT
TRBV4-2	TRBD2	once	TRBJ2-1	CASSLPLAGGWNEQFF	TGTGCCAGCAGCCTCCCCCTAGCGGGAGGGTGGAATGAGCAGTTCTTC
TRBV27	TRBD2	once	TRBJ2-3	CASSAGEGLAGGCCPDTQYF	TGTGCCAGCAGTGCCGGGGAGGGACTAGCGGGAGGGTGTTGCCCAGATACGCAGTATTTT
TRBV4-1	.	.	TRBJ2-7	CASSQGYPDRVSYEQYF	TGCGCCAGCAGCCAAGGTTACCCGGACAGAGTGTCCTACGAGCAGTACTTC
TRBV27	.	.	TRBJ2-7	CASSGGRATYEQYF	TGTGCCAGCAGTGGGGGTCGAGCTACCTACGAGCAGTACTTC
TRBV28	.	.	TRBJ1-2	CASKGVCGYTF	TGTGCCAGCAAGGGTGTTTGTGGCTACACCTTC
TRBV4-1	TRBD1	.	TRBJ2-4	CASSQDRQGALIVAKNIQYF	TGCGCCAGCAGCCAAGATAGACAGGGGGCACTCATCGTCGCCAAAAACATTCAGTACTTC
TRBV29-1	TRBD2	.	TRBJ2-3	CSVDGLAAKFDTQYF	TGCAGCGTTGACGGGCTAGCGGCAAAATTTGATACGCAGTATTTT
TRBV28	.	.	TRBJ2-7	CASRASVSYEQYF	TGTGCCAGCCGGGCTAGCGTTTCCTACGAGCAGTACTTC
TRBV4-1	TRBD2	.	TRBJ2-7	CASSQDQSGTLYEQYF	TGCGCCAGCAGCCAAGATCAAAGCGGGACTCTATACGAGCAGTACTTC
TRBV15	TRBD1	.	TRBJ2-7	CATSFRQGDYEQYF	TGTGCCACCAGCTTTCGACAGGGAGACTACGAGCAGTACTTC
TRBV7-9	.	.	TRBJ2-7	CASSLAGGASYEQYF	TGTGCCAGCAGCTTAGCGGGGGGGGCCTCCTACGAGCAGTACTTC
TRBV5-5	.	.	TRBJ1-1	CASSQGSNTEAFF	TGTGCCAGCAGCCAGGGGTCGAACACTGAAGCTTTCTTT
TRBV5-1	.	.	TRBJ2-3	CASSYTDTQYF	TGCGCCAGCAGCTACACAGATACGCAGTATTTT
TRBV6-5	.	.	TRBJ1-1	CASSYSGAAPGTEAFF	TGTGCCAGCAGTTACTCGGGGGCAGCCCCAGGCACTGAAGCTTTCTTT
TRBV11-2	.	.	TRBJ1-2	CASSLDREEVGYTF	TGTGCCAGCAGCTTAGACAGGGAAGAGGTCGGCTACACCTTC
TRBV7-3	TRBD2	.	TRBJ2-1	CASSLAGYHNEQFF	TGTGCCAGCAGCCTAGCGGGATACCACAATGAGCAGTTCTTC
TRBV14	.	.	TRBJ1-4	CASSRRTGSIGEKLFF	TGTGCCAGCAGTCGTAGAACCGGGTCTATCGGGGAAAAACTGTTTTTT
TRBV4-3	TRBD2	.	TRBJ2-4	CASSQMRGAIAGRAKNIQYF	TGCGCCAGCAGCCAAATGCGGGGGGCTATAGCGGGCCGAGCCAAAAACATTCAGTACTTC
TRBV6-1	.	.	TRBJ2-7	CASSGGSGSEQYF	TGTGCCAGCAGTGGCGGTAGCGGAAGCGAGCAGTACTTC
TRBV29-1	.	.	TRBJ2-2	CSVEGVIAGELFF	TGCAGCGTTGAAGGAGTGATCGCCGGGGAGCTGTTTTTT
TRBV10-2	TRBD2	.	TRBJ2-7	CASSRGSSYEQYF	TGCGCCAGCTCTCGCGGGAGTTCCTACGAGCAGTACTTC
TRBV7-7	TRBD1	once	TRBJ2-7	CASSPGTGGDKQYF	TGTGCCAGCAGCCCCGGGACAGGAGGTGATAAGCAGTACTTC
TRBV28	.	.	TRBJ1-1	CATQTVGVDTEAFF	TGTGCCACCCAGACAGTGGGGGTGGACACTGAAGCTTTCTTT
TRBV19	.	.	TRBJ2-3	CAPFEGGRLTDTQYF	TGTGCCCCCTTTGAGGGCGGAAGACTCACAGATACGCAGTATTTT
TRBV29-1	TRBD2	once	TRBJ2-1	CSVAEREGLNEQFF	TGCAGCGTTGCGGAGCGGGAGGGATTAAATGAGCAGTTCTTC
TRBV4-2	.	once	TRBJ2-5	CASSQESADQETQYF	TGTGCCAGCAGCCAAGAATCGGCAGATCAAGAGACCCAGTACTTC
TRBV28	.	.	TRBJ2-7	CASSLPKTGTREQYF	TGTGCCAGCAGTTTGCCTAAGACCGGGACCCGAGAGCAGTACTTC
TRBV30	.	.	TRBJ1-4	CACRTARTPATNEKLFF	TGTGCCTGCCGGACTGCCCGAACCCCCGCAACTAATGAAAAACTGTTTTTT
TRBV5-1	TRBD1	.	TRBJ2-7	CASSLGGQGAPYEQYF	TGCGCCAGCAGCTTGGGGGGCCAGGGGGCGCCCTACGAGCAGTACTTC
TRBV11-2	TRBD2	.	TRBJ2-3	CASSSWTSGPTDTQYF	TGTGCCAGCAGCTCCTGGACTAGCGGACCCACAGATACGCAGTATTTT
TRBV28	.	.	TRBJ2-7	CASSPPWGGKLYEQYF	TGTGCCAGCAGTCCACCCTGGGGCGGTAAATTATACGAGCAGTACTTC
TRBV29-1	TRBD1	.	TRBJ2-6	CSVVGTGGSGANVLTF	TGCAGCGTTGTGGGTACAGGGGGCTCTGGGGCCAACGTCCTGACTTTC
TRBV5-1	.	once	TRBJ1-4	CASSLVGGYYEKLFF	TGCGCCAGCAGCTTGGTGGGGGGTTACTATGAAAAACTGTTTTTT
TRBV19	.	.	TRBJ2-7	CASSILSGPLAYEQYF	TGTGCCAGTAGTATCCTGAGCGGGCCACTGGCCTACGAGCAGTACTTC